The sequence of this TCR beta chain was determined in a study of shared clonotypes between healthy human individuals. Study conclusions and caveats: In general, naive subsets displayed greater estimated richness than memory subsets did. Among non-shared clonotypes, generation probabilities were lower than among those shared by all four donors.

Of note for this clone: Its antigen is unknown.

Unmatched junction bases numbered 8, after V lost 2 bases and J lost 2 bases. Germline CDR1 reads SGHVS; CDR2 reads FNYEAQ. This CDR3 has 16 amino acids. It was CD45RO-negative cells, positively selected for CCR7, that made up naive CD8 cells, with terminally differentiated effector memory CD45RA+ cells excluded. Sorted-subset replicate PCRs used 200 ng DNA, about 30,000 T cell genomes. TCRdb keeps only in-frame clones here, not all; method: immunoSEQ multiplex PCR. The repertoire holds around 2.1 million clones, with 93% as singletons. Input material: naive CD8+ T cells from PBMCs. This TCR was recovered from a man aged 18 to 35 in good health. Some clones in this sample may be carry-over from other donors' samples. This rearrangement joins TRBV7-6 to TRBJ2-7; TRBD2 matches 8 bases. The CDR3 DNA reads TGTGCCAGCAGCTTATCTGTCAGCGGGAGTGCCTACGAGCAGTACTTC. Its translation: CASSLSVSGSAYEQYF.